These 19 T cell receptor beta chains share one sample of origin, sequenced in a study of CD8+CD57+ T cells in acquired aplastic anemia (dated by TCRdb to the late 2010s). TCRdb names Illumina HiSeq 2000 as the instrument used. Genomic DNA served as template for TCR beta VDJ combination and CDR3 sequence profiling. The public reads were quality trimmed at Q25 with fastp and then assembled into clones with MiXCR by TCRdb, keeping productive beta chains. Rows are unified per CDR3 protein, each entry keeping the most common DNA and genes. This sample has about 160,000 distinct CDR3 sequences in its table, and around 75% of those were observed once. Of the sample, around 45% is held by the ten largest clones. The patients picked for sequencing were ones in whom flow cytometry had shown an expansion of CD8+CD57+ cells. The sample taken for sequencing was sorted CD4+, CD8+, or CD8+CD57+ T cells (not recorded which) from PBMCs. The receptors here all came from a human donor with aplastic anemia.

This clonotype is termed hyperexpanded. V is TRBV20-1 and J is TRBJ2-2; D is perhaps TRBD2 (5 bases). CDR1 is DFQATT, CDR2 SNEGSKA, per germline (reference sequence). The CDR3 loop spans 16 amino acids. V lost 5 bases and J lost 6, with 22 bases in between. The CDR3 nucleotides read TGCAGTGCTCAGCCCGAGGTGAGGGCCACCGCCGGGGAGCTGTTTTTT. It codes for CSAQPEVRATAGELFF.

As for this clonotype: A much larger clonotype is one base distant, so this may be a read error. The chain employs TRBV10-1 and TRBJ2-1, with D uncertain. Germline assignment: CDR1 WNHNN and CDR2 SYGVQD (reference sequence). This CDR3 is 10 amino acids long. This CDR3 is CASSDDEQFF. The CDR3 nucleotides read TGTGCCAGCAGTGACGATGAGCAGTTCTTC.

The V and J genes are TRBV19 and TRBJ1-6, with D perhaps matching TRBD1 (6 bases). CDR1 LNHDA and CDR2 SQIVND come from the germline V gene (reference sequence). The V and J ends lost 4 bases and 9 bases respectively, with 10 bases between them. The CDR3 length is 13 residues. The CDR3 is CASSRDTLSPLHF. The CDR3 region has the DNA TGTGCCAGTAGTAGGGACACGCTTTCACCCCTCCACTTT.

The chain employs TRBV24-1 and TRBJ2-7, with D unclear. Germline CDR1 and CDR2: KGHDR and SFDVKD. The CDR3 has 13 residues. V was pared by 1 base and J by 3 bases, with 6 bases between. The CDR3 region is CATSDFPGYEQYF. CDR3 DNA sequence: TGTGCCACCAGTGATTTCCCGGGCTACGAGCAGTACTTC.

This chain joins TRBV25-1 and TRBJ2-7; D remains unclear. The V gene lost 3 bases and the J gene lost 5 bases, with 8 bases spanning the gap. Germline-derived CDR1 and CDR2 are MGHDK and SYGVNS. The CDR3 extends over 12 amino acids. CDR3 DNA: TGTGCCAGCAGTGATGGGGTCCACGAGCAGTACTTC. Amino acids: CASSDGVHEQYF.

This chain joins TRBV7-2 and TRBJ2-3; 7 bases line up with TRBD1. The CDR3 loop spans 15 amino acids. V gave up 0 bases and J gave up 3 bases; unmatched junction bases: 3. CDR1 is SGHTA and CDR2 is FQGNSA in the germline V gene. For the CDR3, the DNA is TGTGCCAGCAGCTTAGCGTCAGGGGGAACAGATACGCAGTATTTT. This gives the protein CASSLASGGTDTQYF.

The CDR3, as DNA: TGTGCCAGCAGTGGCCCAGCCACGCCCTATGGCTACACCTTC. Translated: CASSGPATPYGYTF. The chain has TRBV6-2 or TRBV6-3 and TRBJ1-2; D uncertain. V was cut by 5 bases and J by 4 bases, with 14 bases left in between. The CDR3 is 14 amino acids. Germline CDR1 MNHEY, CDR2 SVGEGT.

The chain recombines TRBV7-6 with TRBJ2-6; no reliable D call. CDR1 SGHVS and CDR2 FNYEAQ come from the germline V gene. V was shortened by 1 base and J by 2 bases, with 6 bases between the two germline ends. This CDR3 is 15 amino acids long. For the CDR3, the DNA is TGTGCCAGCAGCTTAGATGGGCCTGGGGCCAACGTCCTGACTTTC. Translating gives CASSLDGPGANVLTF.

This rearrangement joins TRBV9 to TRBJ1-1, with 7 nucleotides matching TRBD1. The CDR3 has 16 amino acids. The V gene end was trimmed by 1 base and the J gene end by 0 bases; junction bases not matched to a gene: 6. The germline CDR1 and CDR2 sequences are SGDLS and YYNGEE. The CDR3 coding sequence is TGTGCCAGCAGCGTAACGTTAGACAGGGTGAACACTGAAGCTTTCTTT. Protein: CASSVTLDRVNTEAFF.

J is TRBJ2-1 and V is TRBV20-1; tentative D call: TRBD2 (6 bases). Trimming removed 0 bases from V and 8 bases from J, with 23 bases in between. The germline gives CDR1 DFQATT, CDR2 SNEGSKA (reference sequence). The CDR3 is made up of 17 amino acids. CDR3 residues: CSARDPGLILVGDEQFF. In DNA form, the CDR3 reads TGCAGTGCTAGAGATCCGGGACTGATTTTGGTGGGGGATGAGCAGTTCTTC.

The chain couples TRBV27 to TRBJ1-1; D is unclear. This CDR3 contains 11 residues. V lost 8 bases, J lost 11 bases, and 15 bases lay in between. CDR1 is MNHEY and CDR2 is SMNVEV in the germline V gene (reference sequence). CDR3 sequence: CASGPGRWAFF. In DNA, the CDR3 is TGTGCCAGCGGTCCGGGCCGATGGGCTTTCTTT.

This clonotype is a singleton in its sample. This chain connects TRBV20-1 to TRBJ2-7; 13 bases align to TRBD2. The CDR3 consists of 15 residues. V trimming: 3 bases; J trimming: 0 bases; junction bases outside the gene matches: 2. Germline V lookup: CDR1 DFQATT, CDR2 SNEGSKA (reference sequence). The CDR3, as DNA: TGCAGTGCTAGGGGGACTAGCGGGGCCTCCTACGAGCAGTACTTC. It codes for CSARGTSGASYEQYF.

V usage is TRBV20-1 and J usage is TRBJ2-5; 12 nucleotides align to TRBD2. The CDR3 totals 17 residues. V dropped 0 bases and J dropped 2; count of bases not matched to a gene: 7. Looked up from germline, CDR1 is DFQATT and CDR2 is SNEGSKA (reference sequence). The CDR3 DNA reads as TGCAGTGCTAGAGATCTTTGGCTAGCGGGGGGGCAAGAGACCCAGTACTTC. Protein product: CSARDLWLAGGQETQYF.

The V and J genes are TRBV7-6 and TRBJ2-1; 7 bases align to TRBD1. The CDR3 loop spans 15 amino acids. V dropped 8 bases and J dropped 5; count of bases not matched to a gene: 12. Germline CDR1 SGHVS, CDR2 FNYEAQ. This CDR3 is CASGPGQARNNEQFF. CDR3 coding DNA: TGTGCCAGCGGCCCCGGACAGGCTCGTAACAATGAGCAGTTCTTC.

V gene TRBV12-3 or TRBV12-4 combines with J gene TRBJ2-7, with 8 bases fitting TRBD2. J lost 7 bases, V lost 8 bases, and 10 bases had no gene match. The CDR3 is 13 residues long. CDR3 bases: TGTGCCAGCTTCGGGGGGGCAGTGGGGGAGCAGTACTTC. Residues: CASFGGAVGEQYF.

The chain joins TRBV9 to TRBJ2-7; the D is unclear. The germline gives CDR1 SGDLS, CDR2 YYNGEE. The CDR3 loop spans 13 amino acids. The V end lost 4 bases, the J end lost 6 bases, and 14 bases lay between the germline ends. In DNA, the CDR3 is TGTGCCAGCAGCCCACACAAGTGGGGCGAGCAGTACTTC. This gives the protein CASSPHKWGEQYF.

This sequence joins TRBV5-1 and TRBJ2-3, with TRBD1 identical over 7 bases. V dropped 4 bases and J dropped 3; count of bases not matched to a gene: 5. This CDR3 has 14 residues. Looked up from germline, CDR1 is SGHRS and CDR2 is YFSETQ. CDR3 sequence (DNA): TGCGCCAGCAGCACGGGACAGCTTACAGATACGCAGTATTTT. Its translation: CASSTGQLTDTQYF.

V is TRBV7-3 and J is TRBJ2-5; D possibly corresponds to TRBD2 (6 bases). Germline V gene sequence: CDR1 SGHTA, CDR2 FQGTGA. V lost 5 bases to trimming and J lost 4 bases, with 17 bases between them. The CDR3 length is 15 residues. In DNA form, the CDR3 reads TGTGCCAGCAGCACATCGGGTGGAGGGCGAGAGACCCAGTACTTC. It specifies CASSTSGGGRETQYF. Variable domain in full (rest from reference TRBV7-3 and TRBJ2-5): GAGVSQTPSNKVTEKGKYVELRCDPISGHTALYWYRQSLGQGPEFLIYFQGTGAADDSGLPNDRFFAVRPEGSVSTLKIQRTERGDSAVYLCASSTSGGGRETQYFGPGTRLLVL.

The chain couples TRBV7-2 to TRBJ1-5; 9 positions agree with TRBD1. From germline, CDR1 is SGHTA and CDR2 FQGNSA. The CDR3 has 15 amino acids. V was pared by 4 bases and J by 4 bases, with 5 bases of the junction left unmatched. The CDR3 here is CASSWGTGINQPQHF. The DNA of the CDR3 is TGTGCCAGCAGCTGGGGGACAGGGATTAATCAGCCCCAGCATTTT.